This T cell receptor (beta chain) was profiled in a study of T cells in Graves' hyperthyroidism and ophthalmopathy. Diagnostic decisions used clinical symptoms, serum thyroxine and TRAb, thyroid ultrasound and orbital computed tomography. This clonotype was counted between two and nine times. Between the trimmed V and J ends, which lost 8 bases and 0 bases, there was a span of 14 bases. The CDR3 is 14 amino acids. RNA transcripts were the template for amplifying TCR beta CDR3 regions. The primer set for the first-round RT-PCR of the TCR CDR3 was HTBI. TCRdb redid the calling of the multiplex PCR reads with MiXCR, one entry per CDR3 protein. The repertoire holds over 500,000 distinct CDR3 sequences, with 17% as singletons.

This sequence was found in a woman aged 18-35 years with Graves' ophthalmopathy. Specimen: blood. The V gene is TRBV12-3 or TRBV12-4, the J gene TRBJ2-7, with D possibly matching TRBD1 (6 bases). The DNA of the CDR3 is TGTGCCAGCGGGGATGGACAGAACTCCTACGAGCAGTACTTC. Translation: CASGDGQNSYEQYF.